This T cell receptor beta chain was retrieved from a study of T cell responses to AZD1222 COVID-19 vaccine. Study observations and caveats: Rises in breadth and depth of Spike-specific TCRs came after two AZD1222 doses. At study baseline, merely several AZD1222 recipients were seropositive. Among the donors, most were white British and more were female, and clonal diversity was possibly underestimated. Every sample of the repertoires postdated the peak T cell response.

To note about this clone: Its antigen is unknown.

Generated by immunoSEQ multiplex PCR, the TCRdb table keeps only in-frame clones and is missing some. The sample shows about 180,000 clones, 88% of them seen only once. CDR3 length equals 13 residues. Deletions cut 0 bases from V and 10 bases from J, with 10 bases between. CDR1 and CDR2 from the germline V gene are SGHDN and FVKESK. V usage is TRBV14 and J usage is TRBJ2-1, with no clear D. The sample in question was peripheral blood, obtained 28 days after the second AZD1222 dose. This TCR was sampled from an adult who received the AZD1222 COVID-19 vaccine. CDR3 nucleotides: TGTGCCAGCAGCCAAGATCTACGGAGAGAGCAGTTCTTC. This sequence encodes CASSQDLRREQFF. Full variable domain (remainder filled in from reference TRBV14 and TRBJ2-1): EAGVTQFPSHSVIEKGQTVTLRCDPISGHDNLYWYRRVMGKEIKFLLHFVKESKQDESGMPNNRFLAERTGGTYSTLKVQPAELEDSGVYFCASSQDLRREQFFGPGTRLTVL.